Below, 12 T cell receptor beta chains from the same sample are listed, as sequenced in a study of cytomegalovirus exposure and HLA in healthy donors. With 60 Vbeta and 13 Jbeta primers, the PCR was carried out. Profiling relied on immunoSEQ multiplex PCR, and the TCRdb table lists in-frame clones only, not all of them. The repertoire holds about 110,000 clones, with approximately 80% as singletons. Sequencing input: PBMCs. These receptors came from a woman aged 25 to 39 in good health and CMV-seronegative.

V gene TRBV5-1 combines with J gene TRBJ1-3; D not certain. The CDR3 is 16 amino acids. The V end was cut by 0 bases, the J end by 2 bases, with 12 bases between. Germline CDR1 and CDR2: SGHRS and YFSETQ. The DNA for the CDR3 is TGCGCCAGCAGCTTGGATCCAAACAGTGCTGGAAACACCATATATTTT. Amino acids: CASSLDPNSAGNTIYF.

The chain combines TRBV5-1 with TRBJ2-1; D gene ambiguous. Germline loops: CDR1 SGHRS, CDR2 YFSETQ. The CDR3 is made up of 14 amino acids. The germline V and J ends were trimmed by 6 bases and 3 bases, with 13 bases remaining between them. CDR3 coding DNA: TGCGCCAGCACCCCTTCCGGCGGCTACAATGAGCAGTTCTTC. This codes for CASTPSGGYNEQFF.

The chain uses TRBV25-1 and TRBJ2-4, with D possibly being TRBD2 (5 bases). Between the trimmed V and J ends, which lost 4 bases and 5 bases, there was a span of 6 bases. This CDR3 is 12 amino acids long. Germline V lookup: CDR1 MGHDK, CDR2 SYGVNS. Here the CDR3 reads CASSARENIQYF. The CDR3 nucleotides are TGTGCCAGCAGTGCGAGGGAAAACATTCAGTACTTC.

This clone was seen a single time. This chain links TRBV6-5 with TRBJ1-1; 9 bases fit TRBD1. Germline V gives CDR1 MNHEY, CDR2 SVGAGI. CDR3 length: 15 residues. J was trimmed by 4 bases and V by 2 bases; bases with no gene match: 5. The CDR3 DNA follows: TGTGCCAGCAGTTACGGACAGGGGACCCCCACTGAAGCTTTCTTT. Its translation is CASSYGQGTPTEAFF.

The chain couples TRBV7-6 to TRBJ1-2, with TRBD1 as a possible D gene (5 bases). The germline V gene encodes CDR1 SGHVS and CDR2 FNYEAQ. The CDR3 is 13 amino acids. Trimming took 1 base from V and 4 from J, leaving 7 bases between them. DNA for the CDR3: TGTGCCAGCAGCTTAGGGCAGGGCTATGGCTACACCTTC. It encodes CASSLGQGYGYTF.

The chain uses TRBV5-4 and TRBJ2-7; D is possibly TRBD2 (5 bases). Trimming cost V 0 bases and J 2 bases, with 9 bases left between them. CDR1 is SGHNT, CDR2 YYREEE, per germline (reference sequence). CDR3 length: 14 amino acids. CDR3 loop: CASSLEGVPYEQYF. CDR3 bases: TGTGCCAGCAGCTTGGAGGGAGTTCCCTACGAGCAGTACTTC.

V usage is TRBV7-9 and J usage is TRBJ1-2, with D possibly being TRBD1 (6 bases). The germline V gene has CDR1 SEHNR and CDR2 FQNEAQ (reference sequence). The CDR3 contains 14 residues. Trimming removed 7 bases from V and 8 bases from J, with 20 bases in between. CDR3 sequence: CASTRTPGAWGYTF. In DNA, the CDR3 is TGTGCCAGCACCAGGACCCCAGGGGCTTGGGGCTACACCTTC.

V gene TRBV5-1 combines with J gene TRBJ1-2; D might be TRBD1 (6 bases). V gave up 2 bases and J gave up 2 bases, with 7 bases separating them. The CDR3 contains 13 residues. Germline lookup yields CDR1 SGHRS and CDR2 YFSETQ. As DNA, the CDR3 is TGCGCCAGCAGCTTCGACAGGAACTATGGCTACACCTTC. Protein sequence: CASSFDRNYGYTF.

V and J are TRBV6-1 and TRBJ1-1; D gene uncertain. V shed 11 bases and J shed 4 bases, with 14 bases lying between them. Germline V gene data show CDR1 as MNHNS and CDR2 as SASEGT. The CDR3 loop spans 12 amino acids. DNA of the CDR3: TGTGCCCACCGAGGGTTGGTCACTGAAGCTTTCTTT. As protein: CAHRGLVTEAFF.

This clone was counted only a few times. The chain combines TRBV7-8 with TRBJ2-3; TRBD2 matches 11 bases. Germline-derived CDR1 and CDR2 are SGHVS and FQNEAQ. The CDR3 has 18 residues. V lost 0 bases and J lost 0; bases outside the gene matches: 5. CDR3 protein: CASSLALAGGLSTDTQYF. CDR3 DNA: TGTGCCAGCAGCTTAGCTCTAGCGGGGGGCCTCAGCACAGATACGCAGTATTTT. The full variable domain, in which reference TRBV7-8 and TRBJ2-3 provide the parts outside the CDR3, is GAGVSQSPRYKVAKRGQDVALRCDPISGHVSLFWYQQALGQGPEFLTYFQNEAQLDKSGLPSDRFFAERPEGSVSTLKIQRTQQEDSAVYLCASSLALAGGLSTDTQYFGPGTRLTVL.

The chain links TRBV9 to TRBJ2-7; D possibly corresponds to TRBD1 (6 bases). The germline V gene encodes CDR1 SGDLS and CDR2 YYNGEE. V lost 4 bases, J lost 4 bases, and 15 bases lay in between. This CDR3 comprises 14 residues. CDR3 residues: CASSPQTGKYEQYF. The CDR3 DNA reads TGTGCCAGCAGCCCCCAGACAGGAAAGTACGAGCAGTACTTC.

J is TRBJ1-1 and V is TRBV6-5; 9 bases are shared with TRBD1. Looked up from germline, CDR1 is MNHEY and CDR2 is SVGAGI. CDR3 length equals 14 residues. The V gene end was trimmed by 4 bases and the J gene end by 8 bases; junction bases not matched to a gene: 8. CDR3 DNA sequence: TGTGCCAGCAGTTTTGGACAGGGGTTTTCGGAAGCTTTCTTT. Translating it yields CASSFGQGFSEAFF.